A selection of T cell receptor beta chains follows, all from one sample in a study of T cell repertoires in cytomegalovirus infection. In TCRdb, the reads were re-called with MiXCR into one record per CDR3 protein. Of about 440,000 distinct CDR3 sequences listed, approximately 31% are singletons. The sequencing input was PBMCs. Receptors originate from a human donor in good health (CMV status not recorded). Some clones in this sample may be carry-over from other donors' samples. Each CDR3 is given with its conserved first and last residue. A D gene is named only where the DNA matches it firmly. A clone size is listed for some rows: how often the clone was seen (once, few, many), or a class if it is expanded.

V	size	D	J	DNA	CDR3
TRBV7-6	many	NA	TRBJ2-3	TGTGCCAGCAGCCACGACGGGGGCTCCATAACAGATACGCAGTATTTT	CASSHDGGSITDTQYF
TRBV12-3/TRBV12-4	NA	NA	TRBJ2-2	TGTGCCAGCAGGAAGCAGGGGAAAACCTCGAACACCGGGGAGCTGTTTTTT	CASRKQGKTSNTGELFF
TRBV20-1	NA	NA	TRBJ2-4	TGCAGTGCTAGAGATGCCGCAGGGGTACTAGCCAAAAACATTCAGTACTTC	CSARDAAGVLAKNIQYF
TRBV28	few	TRBD1	TRBJ1-5	TGTGCCAGCAGTCACAGGGGGTTTGATCAGCCCCAGCATTTT	CASSHRGFDQPQHF
TRBV7-6	NA	TRBD1	TRBJ2-7	TGTGCCAGCAGCTTACCTGACAGGGGATCTGAGCAGTACTTC	CASSLPDRGSEQYF
TRBV7-6	many	TRBD2	TRBJ2-7	TGTGCCAGCAGCTCCCGTCCCGGGACTAGCGGGGGTCCCCCCCTCGAGCAGTACTTC	CASSSRPGTSGGPPLEQYF
TRBV7-9	many	NA	TRBJ1-1	TGTGCCAGCAAGGCAGACTATAACACTGAAGCTTTCTTT	CASKADYNTEAFF
TRBV25-1	NA	TRBD2	TRBJ2-5	TGTGCCAGCAGTGCCGGGACTAGCGGGGGATGGGGAGAGACCCAGTACTTC	CASSAGTSGGWGETQYF
TRBV18	NA	NA	TRBJ1-1	TGTGCCAGCTCACCCCCCGGGACACTGAACACTGAAGCTTTCTTT	CASSPPGTLNTEAFF
TRBV20-1	few	TRBD2	TRBJ2-5	TGCAGTGCTAGGGCTAGCGGGGGGGTTTTAAAGACCCAGTACTTC	CSARASGGVLKTQYF
TRBV20-1	NA	NA	TRBJ2-7	TGCAGTGCTAGGGGGGGCTGGTGGTCCTACGAGCAGTACTTC	CSARGGWWSYEQYF
TRBV4-2	NA	TRBD2	TRBJ2-3	TGTGCCAGCAGCCAGGGTAGCGGGGGGCGTACAGATACGCAGTATTTT	CASSQGSGGRTDTQYF
TRBV19	NA	NA	TRBJ2-5	TGTGCCAGTAGTATTGCGCAGGGGCGACCTTTCGCAGGACAAGAGACCCAGTACTTC	CASSIAQGRPFAGQETQYF
TRBV20-1	NA	NA	TRBJ2-1	TGCAGTGCTAGAGGGCCCGGCAATGAGCAGTTCTTC	CSARGPGNEQFF
TRBV5-3	NA	NA	TRBJ1-1	TGTGCCAGCAGCATCCCGGGACGTGAAGCTTTCTTT	CASSIPGREAFF
TRBV9	NA	TRBD1	TRBJ2-2	TGTGCCAGCAGCGCCGGGACAGGGGCGCCCTCGAACACCGGGGAGCTGTTTTTT	CASSAGTGAPSNTGELFF
TRBV18	many	NA	TRBJ1-1	TGTGCCAGCAGTCCAGGGAACACTGAAGCTTTCTTT	CASSPGNTEAFF
TRBV27	few	TRBD2	TRBJ2-5	TGTGCCAGCAGTTTATCAGCGGGGAGGAGGCAAGAGACCCAGTACTTC	CASSLSAGRRQETQYF
TRBV14	NA	NA	TRBJ2-3	TGTGCCAGCAGCCCACCTCTGGATGGTTTCTCGCGGGGGCGCACAGATACGCAGTATTTT	CASSPPLDGFSRGRTDTQYF
TRBV7-2	many	NA	TRBJ1-3	TGTGCCAGCAGCTTAGAGGGACATTCTGGAAACACCATATATTTT	CASSLEGHSGNTIYF
TRBV6-5	NA	TRBD2	TRBJ2-2	TGTGCCAGCAGTTACCTAGCGGGGGCCGGAAGGGAGCTGTTTTTT	CASSYLAGAGRELFF
TRBV7-8	many	TRBD1	TRBJ1-5	TGTGCCAGCAGCGAGGACAGGATGATGAATCAGCCCCAGCATTTT	CASSEDRMMNQPQHF
TRBV20-1	once	NA	TRBJ2-7	TGCAGTGCTAGACCTAATCTGGATAATGCGGGTGAGCAGTACTTC	CSARPNLDNAGEQYF
TRBV10-2	once	NA	TRBJ1-1	TGCGCCGCCAGCGGGGGACGCACTGAAGCTTTCTTT	CAASGGRTEAFF
TRBV7-2	many	TRBD1	TRBJ2-2	TGTGCCAGCAGCTTAGAGGGACAGATCACTACCGGGGAGCTGTTTTTT	CASSLEGQITTGELFF
TRBV19	NA	TRBD2	TRBJ2-3	TGTGCCAGTACCCCGACATTGGGACTAGCGGGGGGCACAGATACGCAGTATTTT	CASTPTLGLAGGTDTQYF
TRBV7-2	many	NA	TRBJ2-7	TGTGCCAGCAGCTTAGGAGGGGACTACGAGCAGTACTTC	CASSLGGDYEQYF
TRBV7-9	few	NA	TRBJ1-6	TGTGCCAGCAGCCCGAAGGGAGTTGAGAATTCACCCCTCCACTTT	CASSPKGVENSPLHF
TRBV7-6	few	TRBD1	TRBJ2-7	TGTGCCAGCAGCTTAGGGGACAGGGAATACGAGCAGTACTTC	CASSLGDREYEQYF
TRBV7-8	many	NA	TRBJ1-2	TGTGCCAGCAGCTTACTGGAGGGGCTTAACTATGGCTACACCTTC	CASSLLEGLNYGYTF
TRBV6-1	many	NA	TRBJ1-1	TGTGCCAGCAGTCCGTCGGGACCCAAACGGCACACTGAAGCTTTCTTT	CASSPSGPKRHTEAFF
TRBV7-4	many	NA	TRBJ1-3	TGTGCCAGCAGCCAGCACCCCGAGGGGGGAGGAAACACCATATATTTT	CASSQHPEGGGNTIYF
TRBV2	few	NA	TRBJ1-2	TGTGCCAGCCAAGGCGGACGTGGCTACACCTTC	CASQGGRGYTF
TRBV4-1	few	NA	TRBJ1-1	TGCGCCAGCAGCCAAGTTCTAGGCGGGCGAGCTTTCTTT	CASSQVLGGRAFF
TRBV6-1	few	TRBD1	TRBJ2-4	TGTGCCACCTCCCGGGACAGAAACATTCAGTACTTC	CATSRDRNIQYF
TRBV2	NA	NA	TRBJ2-5	TGTGCCAGCAGCCCCAGACAGACCCAAGAGACCCAGTACTTC	CASSPRQTQETQYF
TRBV20-1	NA	TRBD2	TRBJ2-1	TGCAGTGCTACGGTAGGGACTAGCGGATACAATGAGCAGTTCTTC	CSATVGTSGYNEQFF
TRBV7-8	many	NA	TRBJ1-2	TGTGCCAGCAGCTTAGAGGGACCCTACTATGGCTACACCTTC	CASSLEGPYYGYTF
TRBV7-3	many	TRBD2	TRBJ2-1	TGTGCCAGCAGCTTAAGGCTAGCGGGGATTTACAATGAGCAGTTCTTC	CASSLRLAGIYNEQFF
TRBV12-3/TRBV12-4	few	TRBD2	TRBJ2-5	TGTGCCAGCAGCCTATCTAGCGGGGGGTACCAAGAGACCCAGTACTTC	CASSLSSGGYQETQYF
TRBV30	once	TRBD2	TRBJ2-1	TGTGCCTGGAGTGTACATAGGACTAGCGGGGACAATGAGCAGTTCTTC	CAWSVHRTSGDNEQFF
TRBV19	NA	TRBD1	TRBJ2-1	TGTGCCAGTAGTCCCCGGGGACAGGGAGGCTACAATGAGCAGTTCTTC	CASSPRGQGGYNEQFF
TRBV20-1	few	NA	TRBJ2-5	TGCAGTGCTAGGCTTAAGGGCTTACAAGAGACCCAGTACTTC	CSARLKGLQETQYF
TRBV11-3	few	TRBD1	TRBJ2-3	TGTGCCAGCAGCCCCACGGGACAGACTGGCACAGATACGCAGTATTTT	CASSPTGQTGTDTQYF
TRBV4-2	many	NA	TRBJ1-1	TGTGCCAGCAGCGTAGGGGTGAACACTGAAGCTTTCTTT	CASSVGVNTEAFF
TRBV11-2	NA	NA	TRBJ2-5	TGTGCCAGCAGCTTAGATCCGACAGGGAGGGAGACCCAGTACTTC	CASSLDPTGRETQYF
TRBV13	once	NA	TRBJ2-6	TGTGCCAGCAGCATCACGGACTCTGGGGCCAACGTCCTGACTTTC	CASSITDSGANVLTF
TRBV5-6	NA	NA	TRBJ2-3	TGTGCCAGCAGCTTGGCCGTCGGGGTCTCTGCAGATACGCAGTATTTT	CASSLAVGVSADTQYF
TRBV7-2	NA	NA	TRBJ2-3	TGTGCCAGCAGTGGCCGGGGGCCAGCCACAGATACGCAGTATTTT	CASSGRGPATDTQYF
TRBV7-9	NA	NA	TRBJ1-2	TGTGCCAGCAGCTTCGCTGGGGGGCGCGTCTATGGCTACACCTTC	CASSFAGGRVYGYTF
TRBV6-1	many	TRBD2	TRBJ2-3	TGTGCCAACGGACTAGCGGGTTCCACAGATACGCAGTATTTT	CANGLAGSTDTQYF
TRBV27	NA	NA	TRBJ2-7	TGTGCCAGCAGTTTATCGGCGGCAGGGTTCCCGTACGAGCAGTACTTC	CASSLSAAGFPYEQYF
TRBV7-3	few	TRBD2	TRBJ2-2	TGTGCCAGCAGCTTACTAGCGGGGGCCGGGGAGCTGTTTTTT	CASSLLAGAGELFF
TRBV19	few	NA	TRBJ2-2	TGTGCCAGTAGTATCTACAGCTCCAGGGCGAACACCGGGGAGCTGTTTTTT	CASSIYSSRANTGELFF
TRBV6-1	few	NA	TRBJ2-7	TGTGCCAGCAGTCGGACAGTATTAACCTACGAGCAGTACTTC	CASSRTVLTYEQYF
TRBV4-2	few	TRBD1	TRBJ1-1	TGTGCCAGCAGCCAAGAGGTTGGAGGGACAGGGACGGTGGCTTTCTTT	CASSQEVGGTGTVAFF
TRBV6-2/TRBV6-3	NA	NA	TRBJ2-7	TGTGCCAGCAGTTACGAGGGATGGGGGTACGAGCAGTACTTC	CASSYEGWGYEQYF
TRBV19	few	NA	TRBJ1-5	TGTGCCAGTAATCAGGGCAATCAGCCCCAGCATTTT	CASNQGNQPQHF
TRBV7-6	many	NA	TRBJ2-1	TGTGCCAGCAGCTTAGCGATTCGAGGGGGGGGCCGGTATAATGAGCAGTTCTTC	CASSLAIRGGGRYNEQFF
TRBV20-1	NA	NA	TRBJ1-1	TGCAGTGCTAGAGAGGGGGCTACTGAAGCTTTCTTT	CSAREGATEAFF